Each of the 20 T cell receptor beta chains below was sequenced from the same sample in a study of regulatory T cells in long-lasting Graves disease. Time point specified: newly diagnosed GD, antithyroid drugs for less than 3 months. The TCR library was made from RNA that had been extracted from PBMCs in TRIzol. Library construction for TCR beta used iRepertoire HTBI primers and Arm-PCR of CDR3 regions. TCRdb ran MiXCR on the multiplex PCR reads and lists one entry per CDR3 protein. The sample records hundreds of thousands of distinct CDR3 sequences, around 15% being singletons. These data were also reused for a study on T cells in Graves' hyperthyroidism and ophthalmopathy.

This sample comprised peripheral blood mononuclear cells (PBMCs), obtained at new diagnosis, from a patient treated with antithyroid drugs. The receptors stem from a man in his late teens or twenties with Graves disease.

This chain links TRBV29-1 with TRBJ2-7, with 13 nucleotides matching TRBD2. J was trimmed by 5 bases and V by 6 bases; bases with no gene match: 7. From germline, CDR1 is SQVTM and CDR2 ANQGSEA. This CDR3 region has 14 residues. CDR3 bases: TGCAGCGTCGCTGGACTAGCGGGAGCCAACGAGCAGTACTTC. Translating it yields CSVAGLAGANEQYF.

This clonotype came up many times. This rearrangement joins TRBV30 to TRBJ2-2; the D gene is possibly TRBD2 (6 bases). Germline V lookup: CDR1 GTSNPN, CDR2 SVGIG (reference sequence). V was pared by 2 bases and J by 7 bases, with 11 bases between. CDR3 length equals 13 residues. The CDR3 spells CAWSRGLLGELFF. The CDR3 DNA follows: TGTGCCTGGAGTCGGGGACTTCTCGGGGAGCTGTTTTTT. Variable domain in full (rest from reference TRBV30 and TRBJ2-2): SQTIHQWPATLVQPVGSPLSLECTVEGTSNPNLYWYRQAAGRGLQLLFYSVGIGQISSEVPQNLSASRPQDRQFILSSKKLLLSDSGFYLCAWSRGLLGELFFGEGSRLTVL.

Notes on this clonotype: A much larger clone is a single base away; this may be a read error. This chain links TRBV14 with TRBJ2-5; tentatively, D is TRBD1 (6 bases). V lost 4 bases, J lost 0 bases, and 6 bases lay in between. Germline values: CDR1 SGHDN, CDR2 FVKESK. The CDR3 spans 13 residues. The CDR3 sequence is CASSRTDQETQYF. The DNA for the CDR3 is TGTGCCAGCAGCCGGACAGACCAAGAGACCCAGTACTTC.

In its sample, this clonotype was seen a few times. The chain joins TRBV7-3 to TRBJ2-2; D not resolved. Germline-derived CDR1 and CDR2 are SGHTA and FQGTGA. Trimming took off 5 bases at V and 5 bases at J, with 15 bases between the two ends. CDR3 size: 15 residues. CDR3 sequence: CASSPGPSGTGELFF. The CDR3 DNA reads TGTGCCAGCAGCCCTGGCCCCAGTGGGACCGGGGAGCTGTTTTTT.

The chain employs TRBV5-4 and TRBJ2-3; 9 bases are a match to TRBD1. Germline V lookup: CDR1 SGHNT, CDR2 YYREEE (reference sequence). Trimming took 6 bases from V and 3 from J; bases not matched to a gene: 5. The CDR3 is 14 amino acids. The CDR3 DNA is TGTGCCAGCATCCCAGGACAGGGGACAGATACGCAGTATTTT. This sequence encodes CASIPGQGTDTQYF.

This clonotype occurred a few times. This chain connects TRBV5-4 to TRBJ2-3; D assignment may be TRBD1 or TRBD2 (5 bases each). CDR1 and CDR2 from the germline V gene are SGHNT and YYREEE (reference sequence). CDR3 length equals 15 residues. Trimming shortened V by 4 bases and J by 0 bases, and 12 bases separated the two germline ends. The CDR3 region has the DNA TGTGCCAGCAGCCAGGGACGTCCAAGCACAGATACGCAGTATTTT. Translated, it gives CASSQGRPSTDTQYF.

The genes are TRBV24-1 and TRBJ2-1, with D perhaps matching TRBD2 (5 bases). This CDR3 is 11 amino acids long. The germline V and J ends were trimmed by 12 bases and 8 bases, with 13 bases remaining between them. Per germline, CDR1 KGHDR and CDR2 SFDVKD. The DNA for the CDR3 is TGTGCCGAGGAACGGGATTATGAGCAGTTCTTC. This encodes CAEERDYEQFF.

This clonotype has more than one count but fewer than ten. The J gene is TRBJ2-7, the V gene TRBV6-1; a possible D gene is TRBD1 (5 bases). The CDR3 loop spans 16 amino acids. Trimming pared 0 bases from V and 0 bases from J, leaving 12 bases between. Germline-derived CDR1 and CDR2 are MNHNS and SASEGT. The CDR3 bases are TGTGCCAGCAGTGAAGCTAACGTCGGACACTCCTACGAGCAGTACTTC. It encodes CASSEANVGHSYEQYF.

This clonotype was observed a handful of times. The chain couples TRBV6-1 to TRBJ1-1; D is uncertain. The CDR3 has 11 amino acids. The germline V gene encodes CDR1 MNHNS and CDR2 SASEGT. Trimming took off 10 bases at V and 8 bases at J, with 14 bases between the two ends. The CDR3 loop reads CANFRTEEAFF. DNA for the CDR3: TGTGCCAACTTTAGGACGGAAGAAGCTTTCTTT.

This clonotype was seen many times. The CDR3 region has the DNA TGTGCCAGCAGTCCCGACAGGGGTACCTACGAGCAGTACTTC. It codes for CASSPDRGTYEQYF. The chain joins TRBV28 to TRBJ2-7; 8 bases align to TRBD1. J was trimmed by 2 bases and V by 5 bases; bases with no gene match: 5. Germline values: CDR1 MDHEN, CDR2 SYDVKM. The CDR3 is 14 residues long.

The chain couples TRBV6-1 to TRBJ2-2; 7 bases line up with TRBD2. Per the germline V gene, CDR1 is MNHNS and CDR2 is SASEGT. The CDR3 is 16 amino acids. J was trimmed by 4 bases and V by 1 base; bases with no gene match: 6. The CDR3: CASSEVGGLGTGELFF. The CDR3, as DNA: TGTGCCAGCAGTGAAGTGGGAGGGTTAGGCACCGGGGAGCTGTTTTTT.

This clonotype was detected a few times. The chain links TRBV12-5 to TRBJ2-7; D remains ambiguous. There are 11 residues in the CDR3. Germline V gene lookup returns CDR1 LGHNT and CDR2 FRNRAP. The ends were cut back, 8 bases at V and 3 bases at J, with 8 bases in the middle. The CDR3, as DNA: TGTGCTAGTAACAGAGGCTACGAGCAGTACTTC. This sequence encodes CASNRGYEQYF.

V and J are TRBV6-2 or TRBV6-3 and TRBJ1-1; D gene uncertain. V dropped 4 bases and J dropped 2 bases, with 11 bases sitting between them. The CDR3 runs 14 residues. CDR1 MNHEY and CDR2 SVGEGT come from the germline V gene. Here the CDR3 DNA reads TGTGCCAGCAGTTTCCATCCAACAAACACTGAAGCTTTCTTT. This codes for CASSFHPTNTEAFF.

The V and J genes are TRBV19 and TRBJ2-2; possible D gene TRBD1, 6 bases. With 5 bases removed from V and 2 bases from J, the gap between germline ends came to 9 bases. Germline V lookup: CDR1 LNHDA, CDR2 SQIVND (reference sequence). CDR3 length equals 14 residues. The DNA of the CDR3 is TGTGCCAGTAGTGGACAGCGTAACACCGGGGAGCTGTTTTTT. Translated, it gives CASSGQRNTGELFF.

This clonotype was observed a few times. V usage is TRBV29-1 and J usage is TRBJ2-7; TRBD1 matches 8 bases. CDR1 and CDR2 from the germline V gene are SQVTM and ANQGSEA. The CDR3 is 14 residues long. V gave up 1 base and J gave up 0 bases; unmatched junction bases: 2. CDR3 sequence (DNA): TGCAGCGTTGAAGCCGGGACAGGCTCCTACGAGCAGTACTTC. Amino acid sequence: CSVEAGTGSYEQYF.

The genes are TRBV7-2 and TRBJ1-4, with unresolved D. Trimming pared 3 bases from V and 2 bases from J, leaving 25 bases between. Per the germline V gene, CDR1 is SGHTA and CDR2 is FQGNSA. The CDR3 runs to 20 residues. CDR3 amino acids: CASSFRPLGRTRLTNEKLFF. CDR3 sequence (DNA): TGTGCCAGCAGCTTCCGCCCCCTTGGCCGTACACGACTGACTAATGAAAAACTGTTTTTT.

This clonotype was observed a handful of times. V gene TRBV30 combines with J gene TRBJ2-1; no reliable D call. Germline assignment: CDR1 GTSNPN and CDR2 SVGIG (reference sequence). V was clipped by 3 bases and J by 0 bases, with 12 bases between them. The CDR3 spans 15 residues. The CDR3 reads CAWSPFRVSYNEQFF. In nucleotides, the CDR3 is TGTGCCTGGAGCCCATTTCGGGTCTCCTACAATGAGCAGTTCTTC.

This clonotype was counted many times. CDR3 in amino acids: CASTARGSYEQYF. As DNA, the CDR3 is TGTGCCAGCACGGCCAGGGGGAGTTACGAGCAGTACTTC. V usage is TRBV28 and J usage is TRBJ2-7, with 7 bases matching TRBD1. The V segment lost 7 bases and the J segment 4 bases; nucleotides outside the gene matches: 7. Germline V CDR1 and CDR2: MDHEN, SYDVKM. CDR3 size: 13 residues.

Only a few counts were recorded for this clonotype. A much bigger clone sits one base away, suggesting this may be a read error. The chain uses TRBV7-2 and TRBJ2-5, with 12 bases fitting TRBD2. The V gene's germline CDR1 is SGHTA and CDR2 FQGNSA. This CDR3 has 16 amino acids. In DNA, the CDR3 is TGTGCCAGCAGCTTAGAACTAGCGGGAGGCTCTGAGACCCAGCACTTC. This sequence encodes CASSLELAGGSETQHF.

The rearrangement links TRBV24-1 to TRBJ1-5; TRBD1 is a possible D gene (6 bases). Germline V CDR1 and CDR2: KGHDR, SFDVKD. V was trimmed by 0 bases and J by 7 bases, leaving 12 bases between them. The CDR3 totals 15 residues. CDR3 sequence reads: CATSDLGGKGQPQHF. CDR3 coding DNA: TGTGCCACCAGTGATTTGGGGGGCAAGGGACAGCCCCAGCATTTT.